This T cell receptor beta chain comes out of a study of cytomegalovirus exposure and HLA in healthy donors. On the study more broadly: In a previous analysis, 110 million or so unique TCR beta sequences were found from 150 million to 200 million T cells. Notes on the study in general: In a later analysis, DRB1 alleles had the most associated TCRs; HLA-C alleles the fewest. TCR beta chain V- and J-gene trimming was linked, in a later analysis, to a missense variant in DCLRE1C. A list of 164 TCR beta chains associated with cytomegalovirus was given.

Concerning this clone: What it binds is unknown.

Amplification used 60 Vbeta primers and 13 Jbeta primers. This table comes from immunoSEQ multiplex PCR, and its TCRdb copy is limited to in-frame clones, with some not included. The table lists a few hundred thousand clones, around 90% of them singletons, with 1.7% in the top ten. In germline, CDR1 is SGHNT, CDR2 YYREEE (reference sequence). The CDR3 loop spans 13 amino acids. The ends lost 2 bases at V and 3 bases at J; junction bases unmatched: 1. This receptor was obtained from a girl aged 2 to 9 in good health and CMV-seronegative. Input material: PBMCs. V and J are TRBV5-4 and TRBJ1-1, with 7 bases lining up with TRBD1. This chain's CDR3 is CASSFDRDTEAFF. The CDR3 region has the DNA TGTGCCAGCAGCTTCGACAGGGACACTGAAGCTTTCTTT. The full variable domain, completed using reference TRBV5-4 and TRBJ1-1, is ETGVTQSPTHLIKTRGQQVTLRCSSQSGHNTVSWYQQALGQGPQFIFQYYREEENGRGNFPPRFSGLQFPNYSSELNVNALELDDSALYLCASSFDRDTEAFFGQGTRLTVV.